The present T cell receptor (beta chain) was sequenced within a study of cytomegalovirus exposure and HLA in healthy donors. Study-wide findings and caveats: In a later analysis, a missense DCLRE1C variant was linked to TCR beta V- and J-gene trimming.

Turning to this clone: Its antigen is as yet unknown.

CDR1 is MNHEY, CDR2 SMNVEV, per germline (reference sequence). The CDR3 spans 15 residues. V lost 6 bases and J lost 2; bases outside the gene matches: 5. PCR employed 60 Vbeta and 13 Jbeta primers. Sequenced by immunoSEQ multiplex PCR; TCRdb stores in-frame clones only, minus some. The sample shows some 130,000 clones, almost 85% of them seen only once. This TCR was sampled from a boy younger than 10 in good health and CMV-seronegative. The sequenced sample consisted of PBMCs. The chain links TRBV27 to TRBJ1-2; 11 bases line up with TRBD1. The CDR3 coding sequence is TGTGCCAGCAGAACCCGGGACAGGGGGAACTATGGCTACACCTTC. Amino acid sequence: CASRTRDRGNYGYTF.